What follows are 16 T cell receptor beta chains derived from one specimen sequenced in a study of shared clonotypes between healthy human individuals. The method was immunoSEQ multiplex PCR; TCRdb's version includes in-frame clones alone and lacks a portion of them. The top ten hold roughly 0.13% of the sample, which has a few million clones, 85% to 95% seen once. The sample comprised naive CD4+ T cells sorted from blood. Subset specified: CD45RA+ positively selected. These TCRs come from a man younger than 35 in good health.

Comments on this clone: A read error may account for a junction end that differs from germline. V usage is TRBV30 and J usage is TRBJ1-2; no definite D call. This CDR3 region has 13 residues. Germline CDR1 reads GTSNPN; CDR2 reads SVGIG (reference sequence). The CDR3 DNA reads as TGTGCCTGGAGTCGAGACTCAGGAACGGGAGCCGCATTC. This codes for CAWSRDSGTGAAF.

In its sample, this clone was seen once. V gene TRBV18 combines with J gene TRBJ2-2; tentatively, D is TRBD1 (5 bases). The V gene's germline CDR1 is KGHSH and CDR2 LQKENI. The CDR3 consists of 14 residues. V lost 3 bases and J lost 6, with 11 bases in between. Here the CDR3 DNA reads TGTGCCAGCTCACCTCAGGGATCCGCCGGGGAGCTGTTTTTT. Its translation is CASSPQGSAGELFF.

This clone has only one observation. The J gene is TRBJ1-5, the V gene TRBV19; D is unclear. Trimming took 5 bases from V and 11 from J, leaving 19 bases between them. The CDR3 contains 14 residues. Germline loops: CDR1 LNHDA, CDR2 SQIVND (reference sequence). In DNA form, the CDR3 reads TGTGCCAGTAGTGTCTCCCCCCCTTTTGGGACCCAGCATTTT. This codes for CASSVSPPFGTQHF.

This CDR3 reads CASMLAANTGELFF. CDR3 nucleotides: TGTGCCAGCATGTTAGCGGCGAACACCGGGGAGCTGTTTTTT. The V call is TRBV6-5, the J call TRBJ2-2; a possible D gene is TRBD2 (6 bases). Trimming stripped 7 bases from V and 0 bases from J, with 9 bases between. This CDR3 comprises 14 residues. The germline CDR1 and CDR2 sequences are MNHEY and SVGAGI.

This clone has just one count. The chain couples TRBV5-1 to TRBJ2-2; the match to TRBD1 covers 7 bases. The length of the CDR3 is 16 residues. Trimming cost V 4 bases and J 1 base; bases outside gene matches: 7. In germline, CDR1 is SGHRS, CDR2 YFSETQ. The CDR3 DNA reads TGCGCCAGCAGCGCGACAGGGCTATGGAACACCGGGGAGCTGTTTTTT. Protein sequence: CASSATGLWNTGELFF.

This chain uses TRBV2 with TRBJ2-3; D is unclear. The CDR3 loop spans 14 amino acids. Looked up from germline, CDR1 is SNHLY and CDR2 is FYNNEI. Trimming took 7 bases from V and 0 from J, leaving 11 bases between them. CDR3 coding DNA: TGTGCCAGCAATACACTCGAAAGCACAGATACGCAGTATTTT. Protein: CASNTLESTDTQYF.

The genes are TRBV6-1 and TRBJ2-6, with TRBD1 identical over 7 bases. CDR1 is MNHNS, CDR2 SASEGT, per germline. Germline trimming cut 1 base from V and 1 base from J; bases unmatched to any gene: 1. This CDR3 is 16 amino acids long. CDR3: CASSEDRGSGANVLTF. CDR3 nucleotides: TGTGCCAGCAGTGAAGACAGGGGTTCTGGGGCCAACGTCCTGACTTTC.

V gene TRBV19 combines with J gene TRBJ2-7; TRBD2 matches at 9 bases. Germline lookup yields CDR1 LNHDA and CDR2 SQIVND (reference sequence). The CDR3 has 13 amino acids. V shed 6 bases, J shed 6 bases, and the junction held 6 bases outside the gene matches. The CDR3 region has the DNA TGTGCCAGTAGCACGCGGGAGGGGCTCGAGCAGTACTTC. Translated, it gives CASSTREGLEQYF.

CDR3 sequence (DNA): TGTGCCAGCCGGGACAGGGGCGGAGAGACCCAGTACTTC. Amino acids: CASRDRGGETQYF. V and J are TRBV6-1 and TRBJ2-5, with TRBD1 matching 10 bases. This CDR3 is 13 amino acids long. From germline, CDR1 is MNHNS and CDR2 SASEGT. V shed 8 bases, J shed 4 bases, and the junction held 4 bases outside the gene matches.

The V gene is TRBV21-1, the J gene TRBJ2-1; the table's D call, TRBD1, has no DNA check behind it. TRBV21-1 has pseudogene status. There are 16 residues in the CDR3. The DNA for the CDR3 is TGTGCCAGCAGCATTACTGGACAGGGGATCCACAATGAGCAGTTCTTC. Translation: CASSITGQGIHNEQFF.

The V gene is TRBV6-6, the J gene TRBJ2-7; 9 bases match TRBD1. Losses at the gene ends were 2 bases for V and 0 bases for J; bases not matched to a gene: 5. CDR1 and CDR2 from the germline V gene are MNHNY and SVGAGI (reference sequence). CDR3 length equals 16 residues. This CDR3 reads CASSYGGQGYSYEQYF. CDR3 DNA sequence: TGTGCCAGCAGTTACGGGGGACAGGGTTACTCCTACGAGCAGTACTTC.

The chain links TRBV7-9 to TRBJ2-2; 8 bases match TRBD2. The germline V gene has CDR1 SEHNR and CDR2 FQNEAQ (reference sequence). The V and J ends lost 5 bases and 4 bases, in that order; junction bases with no gene match: 9. The CDR3 is made up of 16 amino acids. CDR3 DNA: TGTGCCAGCAGCAAACGGGCTACTAGCGGCACCGGGGAGCTGTTTTTT. The encoded protein is CASSKRATSGTGELFF.

The chain carries TRBV19 and TRBJ2-1; 11 positions match TRBD1. V shed 5 bases, J shed 15 bases, and the junction held 6 bases outside the gene matches. Germline CDR1 and CDR2: LNHDA and SQIVND (reference sequence). This CDR3 is 12 amino acids long. The CDR3 coding sequence is TGTGCCAGTAGTGCCGGGACAGGGGGTCCGTTCTTC. Its protein product is CASSAGTGGPFF.

The chain uses TRBV19 and TRBJ1-6, with D possibly matching TRBD1 (5 bases). Germline-derived CDR1 and CDR2 are LNHDA and SQIVND (reference sequence). CDR3 length equals 15 residues. Trimming pared 0 bases from V and 7 bases from J, leaving 10 bases between. As DNA, the CDR3 is TGTGCCAGTAGTATAGAGGAGGGGCCGAATTCACCCCTCCACTTT. Protein sequence: CASSIEEGPNSPLHF.

The chain recombines TRBV5-6 with TRBJ2-7; 12 nucleotides agree with TRBD2. This CDR3 is built from 16 residues. Germline assignment: CDR1 SGHDT and CDR2 YYEEEE. The junction had 8 bases not matched to a gene; V was cut back by 4 bases and J by 3 bases. The CDR3 here is CASSQSGLAGRYEQYF. In DNA, the CDR3 is TGTGCCAGCAGCCAGTCGGGACTAGCGGGCCGCTACGAGCAGTACTTC.

The chain links TRBV10-2 to TRBJ2-7; 9 nucleotides agree with TRBD2. V trimming: 6 bases; J trimming: 4 bases; junction bases outside the gene matches: 7. Germline CDR1 is WSHSY and CDR2 is SAAADI. The CDR3 has 14 residues. DNA of the CDR3: TGCGCCAGCAGGGGGGGGCTAGCGGGATACGAGCAGTACTTC. Protein sequence: CASRGGLAGYEQYF.